Shown below are 16 T cell receptor beta chains from a single sample sequenced in a study of cytomegalovirus exposure and HLA in healthy donors. Primers for the PCR totalled 60 Vbeta and 13 Jbeta. Measured with immunoSEQ multiplex PCR; TCRdb has only the in-frame clones, and not every one. The table has around 220,000 clones, approximately 83% seen once. The source material was PBMCs. The source is a girl between 10 and 17 years old in good health and CMV-seronegative.

The chain combines TRBV19 with TRBJ2-7; 9 bases are shared with TRBD1. Germline lookup yields CDR1 LNHDA and CDR2 SQIVND (reference sequence). CDR3 length equals 15 residues. Trimming at V came to 5 bases and at J to 6 bases, leaving 11 bases not matched to a gene. As DNA, the CDR3 is TGTGCCAGTAGTCTCGACCGGGACAGGGACATCGAGCAGTACTTC. Translation: CASSLDRDRDIEQYF.

The V gene is TRBV7-9, the J gene TRBJ2-5, with D unresolved. CDR1 is SEHNR, CDR2 FQNEAQ, per germline (reference sequence). The V gene lost 5 bases and the J gene lost 1 base, with 5 bases spanning the gap. The CDR3 is 12 residues long. CDR3 bases: TGTGCCAGCAGCGCTATCCAAGAGACCCAGTACTTC. Its translation: CASSAIQETQYF.

The rearrangement links TRBV6-5 to TRBJ2-3; D gene unclear. CDR1 and CDR2 (germline): MNHEY, SVGAGI. CDR3 size: 12 residues. Trimming cost V 7 bases and J 5 bases, with 10 bases left between them. CDR3: CASTSPGDTQYF. CDR3 in DNA: TGTGCCAGCACGAGTCCGGGAGATACGCAGTATTTT.

This chain uses TRBV27 with TRBJ1-5; D possibly corresponds to TRBD1 (5 bases). Between the trimmed V and J ends, which lost 3 bases and 5 bases, there was a span of 8 bases. Germline-derived CDR1 and CDR2 are MNHEY and SMNVEV (reference sequence). The CDR3 runs 13 residues. The CDR3 coding sequence is TGTGCCAGCAGTTTGAAAGGGGATCAGCCCCAGCATTTT. Its translation: CASSLKGDQPQHF.

The chain links TRBV7-8 to TRBJ1-5, with D perhaps TRBD1 (5 bases). This CDR3 comprises 14 residues. The germline V gene encodes CDR1 SGHVS and CDR2 FQNEAQ. The V and J ends lost 5 bases and 5 bases respectively, with 13 bases between them. The chain's CDR3 is CASSGMGGYQPQHF. In DNA, the CDR3 is TGTGCCAGCAGCGGGATGGGGGGGTATCAGCCCCAGCATTTT.

This chain joins TRBV6-1 and TRBJ1-2; D perhaps matches TRBD1 (5 bases). CDR3 size: 15 residues. Trimming removed 4 bases at V and 8 bases at J, with 20 bases between. The germline gives CDR1 MNHNS, CDR2 SASEGT. CDR3 in DNA: TGTGCCAGCAGTGCGCTAACACAGGTCGGTTACGGCTACACCTTC. This sequence encodes CASSALTQVGYGYTF.

The chain carries TRBV7-6 and TRBJ1-2; D gene unclear. The V end was cut by 1 base, the J end by 2 bases, with 11 bases between. Germline lookup yields CDR1 SGHVS and CDR2 FNYEAQ. CDR3 length equals 15 residues. The CDR3 loop reads CASSLGSGINYGYTF. The CDR3 DNA reads TGTGCCAGCAGCTTAGGCTCCGGGATAAACTATGGCTACACCTTC.

The chain carries TRBV19 and TRBJ1-2, with D uncertain. The CDR3 has 12 residues. V gave up 1 base and J gave up 3 bases, with 3 bases separating them. The germline V gene has CDR1 LNHDA and CDR2 SQIVND (reference sequence). The CDR3 loop is CASSIVDYGYTF. The CDR3, as DNA: TGTGCCAGTAGTATAGTCGACTATGGCTACACCTTC.

The gene calls are TRBV27 and TRBJ1-2, with 9 nucleotides matching TRBD1. The length of the CDR3 is 18 residues. Germline loops: CDR1 MNHEY, CDR2 SMNVEV (reference sequence). Germline trimming cut 2 bases from V and 4 bases from J; bases unmatched to any gene: 14. CDR3 coding DNA: TGTGCCAGCAGTTTAGGGGGTGCCTGGACAGGGGACTTCTATGGCTACACCTTC. This translates into CASSLGGAWTGDFYGYTF.

This chain joins TRBV5-4 and TRBJ2-1; tentatively, D is TRBD2 (6 bases). V was shortened by 5 bases and J by 7 bases, with 19 bases between the two germline ends. This CDR3 has 15 amino acids. Germline V gives CDR1 SGHNT, CDR2 YYREEE (reference sequence). In DNA, the CDR3 is TGTGCCAGCAGTGTGGACTACCGAGAATGGAATGAGCAGTTCTTC. Encoded protein: CASSVDYREWNEQFF.

The chain employs TRBV2 and TRBJ1-1; TRBD1 aligns across 11 bases. This CDR3 spans 15 amino acids. CDR1 SNHLY and CDR2 FYNNEI come from the germline V gene. The ends lost 6 bases at V and 4 bases at J; junction bases unmatched: 7. In nucleotides, the CDR3 is TGTGCCAGCAGGCGGACAGGGGGCTATATCACTGAAGCTTTCTTT. This gives the protein CASRRTGGYITEAFF.

V is TRBV11-2 and J is TRBJ2-3; the D is unclear. V lost 10 bases, J lost 3 bases, and 8 bases lay in between. The germline V gene encodes CDR1 SGHAT and CDR2 FQNNGV. The length of the CDR3 is 11 residues. CDR3 in DNA: TGTGCCACATCTAGGACAGATACGCAGTATTTT. The encoded protein is CATSRTDTQYF.

This chain joins TRBV30 and TRBJ2-1; 14 nucleotides line up with TRBD2. V trimming: 0 bases; J trimming: 8 bases; junction bases outside the gene matches: 3. This CDR3 is built from 15 residues. Germline CDR1 reads GTSNPN; CDR2 reads SVGIG (reference sequence). Written as DNA, the CDR3 is TGTGCCTGGAGTGTGGGACTAGCGGGAGTGGATGAGCAGTTCTTC. It encodes CAWSVGLAGVDEQFF.

This sequence joins TRBV27 and TRBJ2-5; D ambiguous. The germline CDR1 and CDR2 sequences are MNHEY and SMNVEV (reference sequence). Trimming removed 6 bases from V and 5 bases from J, with 19 bases in between. The CDR3 has 15 residues. The CDR3 loop is CASSDRPLAGETQYF. CDR3 coding DNA: TGTGCCAGCAGCGATCGTCCACTGGCCGGGGAGACCCAGTACTTC.

The rearrangement joins TRBV30 to TRBJ1-5; TRBD1 matches 9 bases. The CDR3 contains 13 residues. Germline CDR1 is GTSNPN and CDR2 is SVGIG (reference sequence). Germline trimming cut 3 bases from V and 7 bases from J; bases unmatched to any gene: 4. The CDR3 here is CAWSTGGRQPQHF. The CDR3 nucleotides are TGTGCCTGGAGCACAGGGGGCAGGCAGCCCCAGCATTTT.

V is TRBV13 and J is TRBJ2-7, with 9 bases lining up with TRBD2. The CDR3 has 16 residues. V was clipped by 0 bases and J by 3 bases; unmatched bases: 6. Germline V gene data show CDR1 as PRHDT and CDR2 as FYEKMQ (reference sequence). The CDR3 DNA follows: TGTGCCAGCAGCTTAGGCCTGGGCGGGGGGGTCTACGAGCAGTACTTC. Residues: CASSLGLGGGVYEQYF.